This note documents a single T cell receptor (beta chain) sequence. Its antigen is not known. Each TCR beta cDNA library carried unique molecular identifiers. The authors obtained roughly 550,000 cDNA molecules from around 0.96 to 9.9 million T cells. One entry per CDR3 protein, called by TCRdb with MiXCR from the PCR reads. The table lists a few hundred thousand distinct CDR3 sequences, about a third of them singletons. The sample originates from a study of post-analysis software for immune sequencing data. Study summary: Progressive-relapsing, secondary progressive and relapsing-remitting multiple sclerosis were among the disease courses included.

Germline CDR1 is MNHEY and CDR2 is SVGAGI. The CDR3 is 15 amino acids. Trimming cost V 2 bases and J 2 bases; bases outside gene matches: 4. Study-wide findings and caveats: Patients used five TRBV segments, including TRBV5-6, TRBV5-1 and TRBV20-1, more often than controls. Patients with multiple sclerosis recorded significantly lower normalized Chao1 diversity than controls, the study found. Pronounced co-clustering by F measure was evident among identically batched samples.

The chain uses TRBV6-5 and TRBJ2-3, with 7 bases that match TRBD2. The receptor was derived from a girl aged 5-17 years with multiple sclerosis. What was sequenced was blood. The CDR3 DNA sequence: TGTGCCAGCAGTTACCAACGGGGGGACACAGATACGCAGTATTTT. Translated: CASSYQRGDTDTQYF.